This record looks at one TCR beta chain sequence and its context. The antigen is unknown. Measured with immunoSEQ multiplex PCR; TCRdb has only the in-frame clones, and not every one. The sample lists about 120,000 clones, roughly nine tenths occurring once. This entry is derived from a study of T cell responses to AZD1222 COVID-19 vaccine. The CDR3 runs to 14 residues. Germline V gene sequence: CDR1 MNHEY, CDR2 SMNVEV (reference sequence). V was cut by 3 bases and J by 8 bases, with 11 bases left in between. General study findings and limits: Vaccine-associated CD4 TCRs spanned spike, dominant at 160-218 and 743-854.

This sequence originates from an adult in good health. This material consisted of peripheral blood, taken on day 0 of AZD1222 vaccination. The J gene is TRBJ1-6, the V gene TRBV27, with no clear D. CDR3 sequence reads: CASSFLGVDSPLHF. CDR3 coding DNA: TGTGCCAGCAGTTTTTTAGGCGTGGATTCACCCCTCCACTTT.